The 21 T cell receptor beta chains reported below all come from one sample, sequenced in a study of cytomegalovirus exposure and HLA in healthy donors. The PCR ran on 60 Vbeta and 13 Jbeta primers. Here immunoSEQ multiplex PCR was the method, and the copy in TCRdb shows in-frame clones only, minus some. In the table there are under 200,000 clones, over 60% of which are singletons. Specimen: PBMCs. The source of these receptors is a man aged 50 or older in good health and CMV-seropositive.

The V call is TRBV14, the J call TRBJ2-5; perhaps TRBD1 as D (6 bases). V was clipped by 4 bases and J by 5 bases, with 20 bases between them. The length of the CDR3 is 16 residues. The germline V gene encodes CDR1 SGHDN and CDR2 FVKESK. CDR3 in DNA: TGTGCCAGCAGCCTCTTAGCCGTCGGACAGAGGGAGACCCAGTACTTC. As protein: CASSLLAVGQRETQYF.

This chain uses TRBV21-1 with TRBJ2-1; the table's TRBD2 call for D was not verified on the DNA. TRBV21-1 corresponds to a pseudogene. The CDR3 runs to 15 residues. For the CDR3, the DNA is TGTGCCAGCAGCAAACGGGGGGCAGGGGTAGGTGAGCAGTTCTTC. It specifies CASSKRGAGVGEQFF.

CDR3 protein: CASSENLASNEQFF. The CDR3 nucleotides read TGTGCCAGCAGTGAGAACCTAGCGTCCAATGAGCAGTTCTTC. The chain recombines TRBV2 with TRBJ2-1, with a possible D match to TRBD2 (6 bases). The CDR3 sequence is 14 residues long. V was shortened by 3 bases and J by 6 bases, with 12 bases between the two germline ends. Germline V gene data show CDR1 as SNHLY and CDR2 as FYNNEI.

The V call is TRBV11-2, the J call TRBJ1-1; D call uncertain. Germline V gives CDR1 SGHAT, CDR2 FQNNGV. V gave up 1 base and J gave up 7 bases, with 10 bases separating them. The CDR3 is made up of 13 amino acids. The CDR3 DNA is TGTGCCAGCAGCTTAGTCAGCGAGGGTGAAGCTTTCTTT. It translates to CASSLVSEGEAFF. The entire variable domain, with the rest obtained from reference TRBV11-2 and TRBJ1-1, is as follows: EAGVAQSPRYKIIEKRQSVAFWCNPISGHATLYWYQQILGQGPKLLIQFQNNGVVDDSQLPKDRFSAERLKGVDSTLKIQPAKLEDSAVYLCASSLVSEGEAFFGQGTRLTVV.

Worth noting for this clone: This sample also contains other DNA sequences that code for the same CDR3. This chain links TRBV19 with TRBJ2-5; 10 bases fit TRBD2. The CDR3 has 14 amino acids. Germline loops: CDR1 LNHDA, CDR2 SQIVND (reference sequence). V lost 5 bases to trimming and J lost 4 bases; unmatched junction nucleotides: 4. Here the CDR3 reads CASSAGLARETQYF. The CDR3 coding sequence is TGTGCCAGTAGTGCGGGACTAGCGAGAGAGACCCAGTACTTC. The whole variable domain, remainder taken from reference TRBV19 and TRBJ2-5, is DGGITQSPKYLFRKEGQNVTLSCEQNLNHDAMYWYRQDPGQGLRLIYYSQIVNDFQKGDIAEGYSVSREKKESFPLTVTSAQKNPTAFYLCASSAGLARETQYFGPGTRLLVL.

The chain carries TRBV6-1 and TRBJ1-5, with 7 bases that match TRBD1. Germline V CDR1 and CDR2: MNHNS, SASEGT. V lost 7 bases to trimming and J lost 4 bases; unmatched junction nucleotides: 7. The CDR3 is 14 residues long. This CDR3 is CASTPTGNNQPQHF. Written as DNA, the CDR3 is TGTGCCAGCACTCCGACAGGGAATAATCAGCCCCAGCATTTT.

The gene calls are TRBV7-9 and TRBJ1-1; tentative D call: TRBD1 (6 bases). The CDR3 contains 14 residues. The germline gives CDR1 SEHNR, CDR2 FQNEAQ (reference sequence). Trimming took off 3 bases at V and 8 bases at J, with 16 bases between the two ends. CDR3 region: CASSFGSPGEEAFF. CDR3 coding DNA: TGTGCCAGCAGCTTTGGCAGTCCAGGGGAAGAAGCTTTCTTT.

This clone was counted once. J is TRBJ2-1 and V is TRBV6-5; TRBD1 matches 9 bases. The V and J ends lost 6 bases and 4 bases, in that order; junction bases with no gene match: 7. The CDR3 runs to 15 residues. Germline CDR1 is MNHEY and CDR2 is SVGAGI. CDR3 protein: CASRGGQGSYNEQFF. The CDR3, as DNA: TGTGCCAGCAGGGGCGGACAGGGGTCTTACAATGAGCAGTTCTTC.

The chain employs TRBV7-8 and TRBJ1-4, with D maybe TRBD1 (5 bases). Germline CDR1 reads SGHVS; CDR2 reads FQNEAQ. The CDR3 extends over 14 amino acids. The ends were cut back, 5 bases at V and 4 bases at J, with 11 bases in the middle. The DNA for the CDR3 is TGTGCCAGCAGCCGGGGGGGGAATAATGAAAAACTGTTTTTT. Its protein is CASSRGGNNEKLFF.

The chain joins TRBV27 to TRBJ2-2; 7 bases agree with TRBD1. The CDR3 has 14 residues. Germline values: CDR1 MNHEY, CDR2 SMNVEV (reference sequence). Unmatched junction bases numbered 2, after V lost 4 bases and J lost 3 bases. The CDR3 region has the DNA TGTGCCAGCAGTTCTAGGGGGCACACCGGGGAGCTGTTTTTT. It yields the protein CASSSRGHTGELFF.

The chain uses TRBV30 and TRBJ2-3; 11 bases fit TRBD2. The CDR3 runs 16 residues. CDR1 and CDR2 (germline): GTSNPN, SVGIG (reference sequence). J lost 4 bases, V lost 2 bases, and 8 bases had no gene match. In nucleotides, the CDR3 is TGTGCCTGGAGTTTAACCGGGACTAGCGGTTCAGATACGCAGTATTTT. Its translation is CAWSLTGTSGSDTQYF.

V usage is TRBV27 and J usage is TRBJ2-3; perhaps TRBD1 as D (6 bases). Germline lookup yields CDR1 MNHEY and CDR2 SMNVEV (reference sequence). Trimming removed 4 bases from V and 7 bases from J, with 15 bases in between. This CDR3 is built from 14 residues. This CDR3 is CASSWFGGGNTQYF. CDR3 nucleotide sequence: TGTGCCAGCAGTTGGTTTGGGGGCGGAAATACGCAGTATTTT.

The rearrangement joins TRBV9 to TRBJ1-3; D is unclear. CDR3 length: 14 residues. Germline CDR1 and CDR2: SGDLS and YYNGEE. Trimming removed 0 bases at V and 0 bases at J, with 4 bases between. The CDR3, as DNA: TGTGCCAGCAGCGTAGGTAGCTCTGGAAACACCATATATTTT. This encodes CASSVGSSGNTIYF.

This chain uses TRBV14 with TRBJ1-2; possibly TRBD1 for D (6 bases). V was cut by 2 bases and J by 7 bases, with 11 bases left in between. This CDR3 comprises 13 residues. Per the germline V gene, CDR1 is SGHDN and CDR2 is FVKESK. CDR3 sequence (DNA): TGTGCCAGCAGCCAAACAGGGATTTTTGGCTACACCTTC. Its protein product is CASSQTGIFGYTF. Variable domain in full (rest from reference TRBV14 and TRBJ1-2): EAGVTQFPSHSVIEKGQTVTLRCDPISGHDNLYWYRRVMGKEIKFLLHFVKESKQDESGMPNNRFLAERTGGTYSTLKVQPAELEDSGVYFCASSQTGIFGYTFGSGTRLTVV.

This chain joins TRBV9 and TRBJ1-5, with D maybe TRBD1 (6 bases). CDR1 is SGDLS, CDR2 YYNGEE, per germline. The CDR3 is 14 amino acids. V dropped 0 bases and J dropped 5 bases, with 9 bases sitting between them. CDR3 nucleotides: TGTGCCAGCAGCGTAGAGGACAGTGATCAGCCCCAGCATTTT. Its translation is CASSVEDSDQPQHF.

This clone was seen only once. The genes are TRBV5-6 and TRBJ2-5; 9 bases map to TRBD1. The DNA end lines up better with TRBJ2-7; the J call may be wrong. Germline V CDR1 and CDR2: SGHDT, YYEEEE. The CDR3 totals 14 residues. The DNA for the CDR3 is TGTGCCAGCAGCTTCGGGACAGGGTCCCACGAGCAGTACTTC. It specifies CASSFGTGSHEQYF.

The J gene is TRBJ2-1, the V gene TRBV15, with a possible D match to TRBD1 (5 bases). With 2 bases removed from V and 6 bases from J, the gap between germline ends came to 17 bases. The CDR3 loop spans 16 amino acids. CDR1 is LNHNV, CDR2 YYDKDF, per germline (reference sequence). The CDR3 sequence is CATSRPGLGARNEQFF. In DNA form, the CDR3 reads TGTGCCACCAGCAGACCGGGCCTTGGGGCTCGCAATGAGCAGTTCTTC.

This rearrangement joins TRBV28 to TRBJ1-1; D may be TRBD1 (6 bases). Trimming took off 5 bases at V and 5 bases at J, with 12 bases between the two ends. Per the germline V gene, CDR1 is MDHEN and CDR2 is SYDVKM. The CDR3 extends over 13 amino acids. This chain's CDR3 is CASSAKGGTEAFF. The CDR3 DNA follows: TGTGCCAGCAGTGCCAAGGGGGGGACTGAAGCTTTCTTT.

The genes are TRBV4-1 and TRBJ1-1; a weak D match, TRBD1 (5 bases). This CDR3 has 15 amino acids. Per germline, CDR1 MGHRA and CDR2 YSYEKL. Trimming removed 4 bases at V and 1 base at J, with 13 bases between. As DNA, the CDR3 is TGCGCCAGCAGCCGGAACAGGATGAGGAACACTGAAGCTTTCTTT. The encoded protein is CASSRNRMRNTEAFF.

This chain joins TRBV11-1 and TRBJ2-3; the match to TRBD2 covers 9 bases. Trimming cost V 4 bases and J 6 bases; bases outside gene matches: 14. Germline V gives CDR1 SGHAT, CDR2 FQDESV (reference sequence). The CDR3 runs 17 residues. The CDR3 protein is CASSSINVAGGTDTQYF. Here the CDR3 DNA reads TGTGCCAGCAGCTCCATCAATGTGGCGGGGGGGACGGATACGCAGTATTTT.

The CDR3 sequence: CASSQGTGINEKLFF. The CDR3 DNA follows: TGCGCCAGCAGCCAAGGGACAGGGATTAATGAAAAACTGTTTTTT. V and J are TRBV4-1 and TRBJ1-4; 8 bases match TRBD1. J lost 4 bases, V lost 1 base, and 2 bases had no gene match. Germline assignment: CDR1 MGHRA and CDR2 YSYEKL. This CDR3 has 15 amino acids.